The 13 T cell receptor beta chains in this list originate from one sample, sequenced in a study of cytomegalovirus exposure and HLA in healthy donors. PCR involved 60 Vbeta and 13 Jbeta primers. Some clones are missing from TCRdb's copy, which holds only in-frame ones; the method was immunoSEQ multiplex PCR. Of more than 150,000 clones listed, 84% are singletons. Material for sequencing was PBMCs. The source is a girl aged 2 to 9 in good health and CMV-seropositive.

The chain is built from TRBV19 and TRBJ1-5, with 7 bases that match TRBD1. V lost 3 bases, J lost 3 bases, and 8 bases stayed unmatched. This CDR3 has 16 amino acids. Germline CDR1 reads LNHDA; CDR2 reads SQIVND (reference sequence). CDR3 nucleotides: TGTGCCAGTAGTATCGGCGGACAGGAGCACAATCAGCCCCAGCATTTT. Translated, it gives CASSIGGQEHNQPQHF.

This clone has just one count. The J gene is TRBJ2-7, the V gene TRBV5-1, with TRBD1 identical over 8 bases. Germline V CDR1 and CDR2: SGHRS, YFSETQ. After removal of 7 bases from V and 7 bases from J, the junction contained 16 bases not matched to a gene. The CDR3 spans 15 residues. The CDR3 coding sequence is TGCGCCAGCTCCGCCGGGGACAGGAGTTATAGAGAGCAGTACTTC. Its translation is CASSAGDRSYREQYF. Based on the CDR3 plus reference TRBV5-1 and TRBJ2-7, the full variable domain is KAGVTQTPRYLIKTRGQQVTLSCSPISGHRSVSWYQQTPGQGLQFLFEYFSETQRNKGNFPGRFSGRQFSNSRSEMNVSTLELGDSALYLCASSAGDRSYREQYFGPGTRLTVT.

The chain combines TRBV5-1 with TRBJ2-3; TRBD2 matches 7 bases. V lost 6 bases to trimming and J lost 3 bases; unmatched junction nucleotides: 4. The CDR3 extends over 13 amino acids. CDR1 is SGHRS and CDR2 is YFSETQ in the germline V gene. CDR3 DNA sequence: TGCGCCAGCATGAGGCGGGAGACAGATACGCAGTATTTT. The encoded protein is CASMRRETDTQYF.

This chain joins TRBV5-1 and TRBJ1-1, with D perhaps TRBD1 (5 bases). CDR1 and CDR2 (germline): SGHRS, YFSETQ. Between the trimmed V and J ends, which lost 1 base and 1 base, there was a span of 11 bases. CDR3 length equals 15 residues. CDR3 sequence: CASSLYVRENTEAFF. The CDR3 DNA reads TGCGCCAGCAGCTTGTATGTCAGGGAGAACACTGAAGCTTTCTTT.

The chain recombines TRBV5-6 with TRBJ2-3; D gene uncertain. The V gene lost 0 bases and the J gene lost 2 bases, with 7 bases spanning the gap. CDR3 length: 14 amino acids. Germline-derived CDR1 and CDR2 are SGHDT and YYEEEE. CDR3 amino acids: CASSLGGATDTQYF. CDR3 DNA sequence: TGTGCCAGCAGCTTGGGCGGAGCCACAGATACGCAGTATTTT.

This clone came up many times. The chain combines TRBV5-6 with TRBJ2-7; 7 bases are a match to TRBD2. From germline, CDR1 is SGHDT and CDR2 YYEEEE. Trimming removed 6 bases from V and 4 bases from J; junction bases left unmatched: 10. This CDR3 contains 14 residues. This CDR3 reads CASTDASGAYEQYF. The CDR3 DNA reads TGTGCCAGCACCGATGCTAGCGGAGCTTACGAGCAGTACTTC.

This chain links TRBV6-5 with TRBJ2-1, with 9 bases identical to TRBD1. The germline gives CDR1 MNHEY, CDR2 SVGAGI. The CDR3 totals 14 residues. The V gene end was trimmed by 0 bases and the J gene end by 9 bases; junction bases not matched to a gene: 3. This chain's CDR3 is CASSYSYRGREQFF. Here the CDR3 DNA reads TGTGCCAGCAGTTACTCATACAGGGGGCGTGAGCAGTTCTTC.

V usage is TRBV9 and J usage is TRBJ2-5; D uncertain. The CDR3 runs to 13 residues. Germline V gene lookup returns CDR1 SGDLS and CDR2 YYNGEE. Trimming shortened V by 4 bases and J by 2 bases, and 9 bases separated the two germline ends. CDR3 bases: TGTGCCAGCAGCTTGGCGGTTCAAGAGACCCAGTACTTC. As protein: CASSLAVQETQYF.

The chain combines TRBV6-5 with TRBJ2-7, with 8 nucleotides matching TRBD1. The length of the CDR3 is 12 residues. Losses at the gene ends were 10 bases for V and 3 bases for J; bases not matched to a gene: 5. The germline gives CDR1 MNHEY, CDR2 SVGAGI. The CDR3 region has the DNA TGTGCCAACCCCGACAGGGGCTACGAGCAGTACTTC. Protein sequence: CANPDRGYEQYF.

The chain uses TRBV5-6 and TRBJ1-1; D ambiguous. In germline, CDR1 is SGHDT, CDR2 YYEEEE. The CDR3 consists of 12 residues. Between the trimmed V and J ends, which lost 2 bases and 9 bases, there was a span of 11 bases. CDR3 residues: CASSFAREKAFF. The CDR3 DNA is TGTGCCAGCAGCTTTGCCCGGGAAAAAGCTTTCTTT.

This clone was detected once. The chain recombines TRBV9 with TRBJ1-2, with 8 bases fitting TRBD1. This CDR3 has 18 residues. The V and J ends lost 3 bases and 7 bases, in that order; junction bases with no gene match: 20. The germline V gene encodes CDR1 SGDLS and CDR2 YYNGEE. CDR3 nucleotides: TGTGCCAGCAGCGGCGAGTGGTACAGGGGGATTAGGGGTTGTGGCTACACCTTC. This encodes CASSGEWYRGIRGCGYTF. The entire variable domain, with the rest obtained from reference TRBV9 and TRBJ1-2, is as follows: DSGVTQTPKHLITATGQRVTLRCSPRSGDLSVYWYQQSLDQGLQFLIQYYNGEERAKGNILERFSAQQFPDLHSELNLSSLELGDSALYFCASSGEWYRGIRGCGYTFGSGTRLTVV.

In its sample, this clone was seen a few times. This chain connects TRBV10-3 to TRBJ1-3, with D possibly TRBD1 on 5 matching bases. The V gene lost 8 bases and the J gene lost 2 bases, with 7 bases spanning the gap. The CDR3 contains 12 residues. Germline-derived CDR1 and CDR2 are ENHRY and SYGVKD. The CDR3 loop reads CAIGQTGNTIYF. The CDR3 coding sequence is TGTGCCATCGGACAAACTGGAAACACCATATATTTT.

The rearrangement uses TRBV2 and TRBJ2-3; no reliable D call. V shed 4 bases and J shed 2 bases, with 7 bases lying between them. The CDR3 is 13 amino acids. Germline V gene sequence: CDR1 SNHLY, CDR2 FYNNEI. CDR3 DNA sequence: TGTGCCAGCAGTGCGGGTGTCACAGATACGCAGTATTTT. Amino acids: CASSAGVTDTQYF.